Below, 12 T cell receptor beta chains from the same sample are listed, as sequenced in a study of T cell responses to AZD1222 COVID-19 vaccine. Clones were read by immunoSEQ multiplex PCR, and TCRdb kept only the in-frame ones, dropping some. In the table there are under 200,000 clones, 85% to 95% of which are singletons. The sequenced sample was peripheral blood, obtained on day 0 of AZD1222 vaccination. The source of these receptors is an adult in good health.

Notes on this clone: One junction end disagrees with the germline gene, perhaps due to a read error. The chain has TRBV10-2 and TRBJ1-2; no clear D gene. This CDR3 is built from 12 residues. Germline V lookup: CDR1 WSHSY, CDR2 SAAADI. CDR3 loop: CASSPVGFGYIF. The DNA for the CDR3 is TGCGCCAGCAGCCCCGTCGGCTTCGGCTACATCTTC.

The chain recombines TRBV19 with TRBJ1-5; D is unclear. CDR1 is LNHDA and CDR2 is SQIVND in the germline V gene (reference sequence). The ends were cut back, 3 bases at V and 6 bases at J, with 15 bases in the middle. This CDR3 has 15 residues. The CDR3 sequence is CASSIPFGVGQPQHF. The DNA of the CDR3 is TGTGCCAGTAGTATCCCTTTTGGGGTCGGTCAGCCCCAGCATTTT.

The chain employs TRBV27 and TRBJ2-7; 7 nucleotides line up with TRBD2. Germline CDR1 and CDR2: MNHEY and SMNVEV (reference sequence). This CDR3 has 14 residues. J lost 2 bases, V lost 5 bases, and 6 bases had no gene match. The CDR3 sequence is CASSPLAGTYEQYF. The CDR3 DNA reads as TGTGCCAGCAGTCCCTTAGCGGGTACCTACGAGCAGTACTTC.

Turning to this clone: Germline and junction disagree at one end, which may indicate a read error. The CDR3 nucleotides read TGCAGTGTTAGAAGCTACGAGCAGTACTTC. Translating gives CSVRSYEQYF. The chain combines TRBV20-1 with TRBJ2-7; D uncertain. The CDR3 length is 10 residues. Germline assignment: CDR1 DFQATT and CDR2 SNEGSKA (reference sequence).

CDR3 sequence reads: CASSFRGQNTGELFF. The CDR3 DNA reads TGTGCCAGCAGTTTTAGGGGACAAAACACCGGGGAGCTGTTTTTT. The chain carries TRBV28 and TRBJ2-2, with D perhaps TRBD1 (6 bases). Looked up from germline, CDR1 is MDHEN and CDR2 is SYDVKM. The germline V and J ends were trimmed by 3 bases and 2 bases, with 10 bases remaining between them. This CDR3 comprises 15 residues.

The chain is built from TRBV5-1 and TRBJ2-1, with no clear D. This CDR3 has 16 residues. The germline CDR1 and CDR2 sequences are SGHRS and YFSETQ. With 1 base removed from V and 1 base from J, the gap between germline ends came to 12 bases. The DNA of the CDR3 is TGCGCCAGCAGCTTGACTCTCGCGTCATCCTACAATGAGCAGTTCTTC. Amino acid sequence: CASSLTLASSYNEQFF. Together with reference TRBV5-1 and TRBJ2-1, the CDR3 gives the full variable domain: KAGVTQTPRYLIKTRGQQVTLSCSPISGHRSVSWYQQTPGQGLQFLFEYFSETQRNKGNFPGRFSGRQFSNSRSEMNVSTLELGDSALYLCASSLTLASSYNEQFFGPGTRLTVL.

The chain carries TRBV5-1 and TRBJ1-2, with TRBD1 matching 7 bases. The J segment lost 5 bases and the V segment lost 3 bases, leaving 10 bases of the junction unmatched. This CDR3 is built from 15 residues. CDR1 and CDR2 from the germline V gene are SGHRS and YFSETQ. The CDR3 loop is CASSSGGAVVYGYTF. Here the CDR3 DNA reads TGCGCCAGCAGCTCAGGGGGGGCAGTTGTTTATGGCTACACCTTC.

This clone was counted between two and nine times. The V and J genes are TRBV28 and TRBJ1-2, with no clear D. V was clipped by 6 bases and J by 3 bases, with 11 bases between them. CDR1 and CDR2 from the germline V gene are MDHEN and SYDVKM. The CDR3 loop spans 13 amino acids. CDR3 region: CASRSGRDYGYTF. Written as DNA, the CDR3 is TGTGCCAGCAGAAGCGGCAGAGACTATGGCTACACCTTC.

The CDR3 spells CASWGQGIEPQHF. The CDR3 coding sequence is TGTGCCAGTTGGGGACAGGGGATTGAGCCCCAGCATTTT. The V gene is TRBV6-5, the J gene TRBJ1-5; 10 bases align to TRBD1. Germline assignment: CDR1 MNHEY and CDR2 SVGAGI. Germline trimming cut 9 bases from V and 8 bases from J; bases unmatched to any gene: 7. This CDR3 region has 13 residues.

The table lists this clone with a count of one. V and J are TRBV6-4 and TRBJ2-3; a weak D match, TRBD2 (5 bases). The CDR3 consists of 16 residues. V dropped 5 bases and J dropped 2 bases, with 17 bases sitting between them. CDR1 and CDR2 from the germline V gene are MRHNA and SNTAGT. The CDR3 DNA reads TGTGCCAGCAGTCTAACTCCGGGATCCAACACAGATACGCAGTATTTT. This sequence encodes CASSLTPGSNTDTQYF.

The rearrangement links TRBV27 to TRBJ1-5; D possibly corresponds to TRBD1 (5 bases). In germline, CDR1 is MNHEY, CDR2 SMNVEV (reference sequence). The CDR3 is 16 residues long. The germline V and J ends were trimmed by 0 bases and 2 bases, with 11 bases remaining between them. CDR3 sequence reads: CASSLSVQGRNQPQHF. The DNA of the CDR3 is TGTGCCAGCAGTTTATCGGTCCAGGGCCGCAATCAGCCCCAGCATTTT.

The J gene is TRBJ1-6, the V gene TRBV5-1, with D perhaps TRBD1 (6 bases). CDR3 length: 16 residues. Trimming removed 2 bases from V and 5 bases from J, with 14 bases in between. CDR1 and CDR2 from the germline V gene are SGHRS and YFSETQ. The DNA for the CDR3 is TGCGCCAGCAGCTTTTCAACGGGGGCCCATAATTCACCCCTCCACTTT. Translation gives CASSFSTGAHNSPLHF.